This T cell receptor beta chain was sequenced in a study of cytomegalovirus exposure and HLA in healthy donors. Findings of the study overall: V- and J-gene trimming of TCR beta was linked (in a later analysis) to a missense DCLRE1C variant. Cytomegalovirus-associated status was assigned to roughly 160 TCR beta chains. Differences between HLA loci emerged in a later analysis of TCR association rates, with DRB1 most and HLA-C fewest. Association with HLA alleles at 0.05 false discovery rate was found for 16,951 TCR beta sequences in a later analysis.

Of note for this clone: No antigen is known for it.

CDR1 is SEHNR and CDR2 is FQNEAQ in the germline V gene (reference sequence). The CDR3 extends over 15 amino acids. V was clipped by 4 bases and J by 0 bases, with 10 bases between them. The PCR contained 60 Vbeta and 13 Jbeta primers. The data were produced by immunoSEQ multiplex PCR, yet TCRdb's version contains in-frame clones alone and is incomplete. The table lists 65,000 to 100,000 clones, about 74% of them singletons. The rearrangement links TRBV7-9 to TRBJ1-3; D possibly corresponds to TRBD1 (5 bases). The source of this sequence is a man aged 35-49 years in good health and CMV-seronegative. Material: PBMCs. CDR3 coding DNA: TGTGCCAGCAGCTCGGGGGGGAGCTCTGGAAACACCATATATTTT. Amino acids: CASSSGGSSGNTIYF.